The T cell receptor beta chain described here comes from a study of blood T cell repertoires in COVID-19 (dated by TCRdb to the early 2020s). About the investigation overall: Recovered participants in ImmuneRACE Cohort 3 were defined by two consecutive negative NP/OP PCR tests, clearance by a healthcare professional, or resolution of symptoms. Samples from collaborators originated in the United States, Italy and Spain and spanned both the acute and convalescent phases of COVID-19. Samples came from the ongoing ImmuneRACE study (first 160 participants) plus 1,254 subjects from 6 global collaborators. The repertoires were made available in a free public database intended to serve as a resource for research on the immune response to SARS-CoV-2. The prospective study material was composed of cDNA or gDNA derived from T cells, B-cell-depleted T cells, or PBMCs. Where available, HLA class I and class II types were obtained from metadata supplied by the sample provider rather than from assay-based typing. Deeply sampled blood TCRbeta repertoires from subjects exposed to, actively infected with, or recovered from COVID-19 were included in the dataset. The sample metadata nearly always contained a de-identified subject ID, COVID-19 status, age in years and sex. General conclusions and limits of the study: The quantity of clinical and demographic metadata differed by source and by participant and was supplied without curation.

The V and J ends are trimmed by 5 bases and 1 base, leaving 8 bases between them. The CDR3 starts with the cysteine, ends with the phenylalanine, and has 13 residues. Only the CDR3 part of the read is kept: 39 bases, read in frame from the first base. Reading the germline V gene gives CDR1 SGHVS and CDR2 FQNEAQ. Participants in the prospective study were enrolled through a virtual design, were aged about 18 to 90 years, and lived in fewer than 30 United States geographic areas. Cohort assignment in the prospective study relied on participant-reported clinical history from a screening survey and a study questionnaire. In the prospective study, mobile phlebotomists collected whole blood, serum and a nasopharyngeal or oropharyngeal swab from each participant. Additional blood draws and questionnaires over an approximately 2-month period could optionally be provided by prospective study participants. Prospective study blood samples were shipped either frozen or at room temperature before DNA extraction.

About this clone itself: Its antigen target is currently unknown. It has no much larger one-base neighbor in the sample; base qualities were not kept.

TCRbeta CDR3 regions were amplified from genomic DNA by means of the immunoSEQ Assay, a bias-controlled multiplex PCR. Regarding the original processing steps: The number of nucleated cells in each sample was estimated by amplification of reference gene primers within the assay. Sequence reads were collapsed and filtered to measure the absolute abundance of every unique TCRbeta CDR3 rearrangement. For each sample, productive Simpson clonality was calculated as the square root of Simpson's diversity index across productive rearrangements. Imported from immuneACCESS, the table was reduced by TCRdb to in-frame sequences with V and J called. These copies leave out some clones; in studies compared against another copy, an unresolved V gene accounts for under half, and the cause of the remainder is not known. D and trimming come from the DNA, and the V and J calls and clone size come from that table. The sample table lists about 360,000 clones, around 87% of them with a count of one. Approximately 1.9% of the sample rests with the top ten.

Sequences were obtained from PBMCs or T cells enriched from blood (not recorded which). This TCR derives from a man aged 40-55 years in a cohort exposed to, infected with or recovered from COVID-19 (not recorded which). The rearranged chain carries TRBV7-8 and TRBJ2-5; matching of 6 bases hints at TRBD2 as the D gene. The DNA sequence follows: TGTGCCAGCAGCCTCGGGAGCCAAGAGACCCAGTACTTC. It codes for CASSLGSQETQYF.